The table lists the clone carrying this T cell receptor beta chain with a count of one. The antigen remains unidentified. Both CD4+ and CD8+ T cells were separated by sorting PBMCs. The CDR3 has 14 residues. Germline V gene sequence: CDR1 MGHDK, CDR2 SYGVNS. V was clipped by 2 bases and J by 7 bases, with 14 bases between them. The sample belongs to a study of CD8+ T cells in alopecia areata. Regarding the study as a whole: Lesional scalp displayed greater clonality than normal scalp, most notably in alopecia totalis/universalis.

cDNA reverse transcribed from extracted RNA served as the sequencing template. Libraries were prepared by immunoSEQ multiplex PCR; TCRdb keeps only in-frame clonotypes and omits some of them. Here the sample spans 150,000 to 200,000 clones, around three fifths being singletons. V is TRBV25-1 and J is TRBJ1-2; D gene unclear. The starting material was CD4+ T cells sorted from blood, obtained at week 0. This clonotype originated in a human donor with alopecia areata. CDR3: CASSEPVPRGGYTF. CDR3 coding DNA: TGTGCCAGCAGTGAACCTGTCCCTCGGGGTGGCTACACCTTC.